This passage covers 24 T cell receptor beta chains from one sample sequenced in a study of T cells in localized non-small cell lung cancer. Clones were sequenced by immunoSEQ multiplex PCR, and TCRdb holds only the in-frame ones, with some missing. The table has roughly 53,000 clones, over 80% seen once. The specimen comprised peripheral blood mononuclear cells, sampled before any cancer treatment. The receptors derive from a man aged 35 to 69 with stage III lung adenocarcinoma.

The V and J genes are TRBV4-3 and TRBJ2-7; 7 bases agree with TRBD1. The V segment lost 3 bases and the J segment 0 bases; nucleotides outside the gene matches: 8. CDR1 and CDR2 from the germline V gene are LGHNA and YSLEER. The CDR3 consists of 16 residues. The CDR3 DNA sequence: TGCGCCAGCAGCCAGGATTCGACAGGGATCTCCTACGAGCAGTACTTC. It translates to CASSQDSTGISYEQYF.

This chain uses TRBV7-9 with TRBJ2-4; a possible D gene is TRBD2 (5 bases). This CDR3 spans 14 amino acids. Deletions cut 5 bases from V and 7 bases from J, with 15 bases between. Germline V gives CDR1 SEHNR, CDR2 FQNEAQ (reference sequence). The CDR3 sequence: CASSPLEGRNIQYF. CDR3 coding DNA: TGTGCCAGCAGCCCCCTAGAGGGTCGGAACATTCAGTACTTC.

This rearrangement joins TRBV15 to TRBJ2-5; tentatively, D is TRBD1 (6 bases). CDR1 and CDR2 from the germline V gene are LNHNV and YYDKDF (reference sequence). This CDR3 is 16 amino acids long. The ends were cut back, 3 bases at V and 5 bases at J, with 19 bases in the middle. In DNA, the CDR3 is TGTGCCACCAGCAGTGGTGCACAGGGAAGTCGGGAGACCCAGTACTTC. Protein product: CATSSGAQGSRETQYF.

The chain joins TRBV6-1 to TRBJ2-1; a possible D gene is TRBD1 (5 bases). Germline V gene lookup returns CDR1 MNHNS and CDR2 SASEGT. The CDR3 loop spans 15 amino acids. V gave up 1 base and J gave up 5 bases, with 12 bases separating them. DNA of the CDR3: TGTGCCAGCAGTGAAGTTTGGACAATTAACAATGAGCAGTTCTTC. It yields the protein CASSEVWTINNEQFF.

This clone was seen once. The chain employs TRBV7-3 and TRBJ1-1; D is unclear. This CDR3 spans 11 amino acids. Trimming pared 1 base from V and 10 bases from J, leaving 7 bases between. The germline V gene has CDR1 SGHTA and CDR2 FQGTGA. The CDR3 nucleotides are TGTGCCAGCAGCTTAAAGCGGGGAGCTTTCTTT. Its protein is CASSLKRGAFF.

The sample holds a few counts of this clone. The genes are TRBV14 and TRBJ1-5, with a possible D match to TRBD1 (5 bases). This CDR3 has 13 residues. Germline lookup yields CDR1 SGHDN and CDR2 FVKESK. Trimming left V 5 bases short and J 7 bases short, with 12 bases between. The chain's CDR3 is CASSSGGRQPQHF. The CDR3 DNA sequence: TGTGCCAGCAGCTCGGGGGGAAGGCAGCCCCAGCATTTT.

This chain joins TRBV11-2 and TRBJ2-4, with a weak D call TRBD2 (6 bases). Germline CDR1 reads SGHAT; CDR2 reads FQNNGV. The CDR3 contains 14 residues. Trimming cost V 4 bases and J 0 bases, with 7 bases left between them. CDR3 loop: CASSSGLAKNIQYF. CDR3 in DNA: TGTGCCAGCAGCTCGGGACTAGCCAAAAACATTCAGTACTTC.

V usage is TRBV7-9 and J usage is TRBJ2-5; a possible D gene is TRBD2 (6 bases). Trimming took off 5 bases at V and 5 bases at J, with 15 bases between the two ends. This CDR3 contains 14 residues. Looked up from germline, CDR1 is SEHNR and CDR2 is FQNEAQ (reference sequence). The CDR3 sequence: CASSPPRREETQYF. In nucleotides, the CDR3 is TGTGCCAGCAGCCCTCCTAGGAGGGAGGAGACCCAGTACTTC.

CDR3 sequence reads: CASSDRGGGEKLFF. CDR3 DNA sequence: TGTGCCAGTAGCGACAGGGGTGGTGGTGAAAAACTGTTTTTT. The J gene is TRBJ1-4, the V gene TRBV19, with 8 bases lining up with TRBD1. V was pared by 6 bases and J by 7 bases, with 7 bases of the junction left unmatched. Germline assignment: CDR1 LNHDA and CDR2 SQIVND (reference sequence). The CDR3 consists of 14 residues. The entire variable domain, with the rest obtained from reference TRBV19 and TRBJ1-4, is as follows: DGGITQSPKYLFRKEGQNVTLSCEQNLNHDAMYWYRQDPGQGLRLIYYSQIVNDFQKGDIAEGYSVSREKKESFPLTVTSAQKNPTAFYLCASSDRGGGEKLFFGSGTQLSVL.

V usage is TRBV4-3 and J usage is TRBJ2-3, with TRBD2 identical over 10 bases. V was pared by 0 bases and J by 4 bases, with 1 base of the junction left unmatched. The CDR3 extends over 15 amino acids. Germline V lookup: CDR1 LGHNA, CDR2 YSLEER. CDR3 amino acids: CASSQDLAGADTQYF. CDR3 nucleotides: TGCGCCAGCAGCCAAGATCTAGCGGGGGCAGATACGCAGTATTTT.

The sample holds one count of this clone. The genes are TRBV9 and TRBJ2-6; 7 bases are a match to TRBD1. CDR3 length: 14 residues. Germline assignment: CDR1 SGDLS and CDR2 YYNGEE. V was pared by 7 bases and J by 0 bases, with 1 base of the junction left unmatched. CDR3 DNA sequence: TGTGCCAGCGACAGGGACTCTGGGGCCAACGTCCTGACTTTC. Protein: CASDRDSGANVLTF.

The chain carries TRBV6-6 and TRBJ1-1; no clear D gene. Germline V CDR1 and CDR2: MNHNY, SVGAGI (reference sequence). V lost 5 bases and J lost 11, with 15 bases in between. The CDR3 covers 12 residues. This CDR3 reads CASSPDPSGAFF. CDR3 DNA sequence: TGTGCCAGCAGTCCCGACCCCTCCGGGGCTTTCTTT.

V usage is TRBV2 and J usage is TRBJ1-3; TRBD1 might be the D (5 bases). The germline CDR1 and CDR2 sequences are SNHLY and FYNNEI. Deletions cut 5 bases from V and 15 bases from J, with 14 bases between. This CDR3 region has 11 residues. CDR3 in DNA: TGTGCCAGCAGTACAGACAGTGCTGAATATTTT. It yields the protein CASSTDSAEYF.

The CDR3 here is CASSRTSGGHTYEQYF. CDR3 DNA sequence: TGTGCCAGCAGTCGTACTAGCGGGGGTCATACCTACGAGCAGTACTTC. The chain employs TRBV2 and TRBJ2-7, with 11 bases lining up with TRBD2. The CDR3 spans 16 residues. Germline assignment: CDR1 SNHLY and CDR2 FYNNEI. V was clipped by 5 bases and J by 2 bases; unmatched bases: 8.

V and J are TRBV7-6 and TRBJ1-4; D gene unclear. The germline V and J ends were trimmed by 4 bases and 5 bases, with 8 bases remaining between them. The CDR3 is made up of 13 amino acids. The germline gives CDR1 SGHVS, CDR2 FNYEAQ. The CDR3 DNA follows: TGTGCCAGCAGCTGGACCGTCAATGAAAAACTGTTTTTT. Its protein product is CASSWTVNEKLFF.

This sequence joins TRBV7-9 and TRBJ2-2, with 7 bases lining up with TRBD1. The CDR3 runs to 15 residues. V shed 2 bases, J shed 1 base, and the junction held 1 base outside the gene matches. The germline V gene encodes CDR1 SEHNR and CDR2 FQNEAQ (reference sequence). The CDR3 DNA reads TGTGCCAGCAGCTTACGACAGGGGAACACCGGGGAGCTGTTTTTT. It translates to CASSLRQGNTGELFF.

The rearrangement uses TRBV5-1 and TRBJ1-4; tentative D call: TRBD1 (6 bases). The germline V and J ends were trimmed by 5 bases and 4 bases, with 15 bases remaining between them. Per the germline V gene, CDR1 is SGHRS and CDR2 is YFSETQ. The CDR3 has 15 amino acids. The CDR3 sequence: CASRVSGESNEKLFF. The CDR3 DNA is TGCGCCAGCAGAGTGTCAGGGGAAAGTAATGAAAAACTGTTTTTT.

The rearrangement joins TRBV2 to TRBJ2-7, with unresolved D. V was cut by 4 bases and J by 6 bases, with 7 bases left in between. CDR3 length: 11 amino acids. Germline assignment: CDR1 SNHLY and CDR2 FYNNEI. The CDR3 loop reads CASSGTAEQYF. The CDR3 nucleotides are TGTGCCAGCAGTGGGACCGCCGAGCAGTACTTC.

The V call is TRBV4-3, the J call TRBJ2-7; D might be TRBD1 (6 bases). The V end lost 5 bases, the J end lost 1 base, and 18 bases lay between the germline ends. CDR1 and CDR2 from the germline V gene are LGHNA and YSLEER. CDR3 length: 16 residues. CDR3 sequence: CASSLGAGVLSYEQYF. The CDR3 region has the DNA TGCGCCAGCAGCTTGGGGGCAGGTGTACTATCCTACGAGCAGTACTTC.

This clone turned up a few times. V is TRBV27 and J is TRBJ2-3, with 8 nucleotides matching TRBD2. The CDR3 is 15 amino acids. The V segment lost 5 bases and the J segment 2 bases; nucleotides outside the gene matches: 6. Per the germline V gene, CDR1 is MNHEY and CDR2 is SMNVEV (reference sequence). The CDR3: CASSPRGGVTDTQYF. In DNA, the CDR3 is TGTGCCAGCAGTCCTCGGGGGGGGGTCACAGATACGCAGTATTTT.

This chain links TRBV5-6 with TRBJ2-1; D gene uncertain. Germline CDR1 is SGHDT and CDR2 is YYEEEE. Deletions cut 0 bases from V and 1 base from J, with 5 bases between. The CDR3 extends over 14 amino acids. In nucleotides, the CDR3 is TGTGCCAGCAGCTTGGACTGGTCCTACAATGAGCAGTTCTTC. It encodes CASSLDWSYNEQFF.

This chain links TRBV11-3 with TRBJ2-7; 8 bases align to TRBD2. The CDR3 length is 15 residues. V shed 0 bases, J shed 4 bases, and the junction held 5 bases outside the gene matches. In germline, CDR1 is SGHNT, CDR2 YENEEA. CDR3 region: CASSLERGTSYEQYF. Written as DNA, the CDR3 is TGTGCCAGCAGCTTAGAGAGGGGGACTAGTTACGAGCAGTACTTC.

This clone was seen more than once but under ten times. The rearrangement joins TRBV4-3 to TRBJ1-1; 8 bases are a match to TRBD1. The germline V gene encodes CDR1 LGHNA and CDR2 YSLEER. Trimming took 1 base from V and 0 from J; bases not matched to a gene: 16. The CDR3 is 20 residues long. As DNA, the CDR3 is TGCGCCAGCAGCCAAGGCTATCCGACCGGGACAGGACACATGAACACTGAAGCTTTCTTT. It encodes CASSQGYPTGTGHMNTEAFF.

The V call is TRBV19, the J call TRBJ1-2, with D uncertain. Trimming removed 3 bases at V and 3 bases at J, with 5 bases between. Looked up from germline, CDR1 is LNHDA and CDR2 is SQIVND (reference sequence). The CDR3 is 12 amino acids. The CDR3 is CASSMSDYGYTF. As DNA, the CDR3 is TGTGCCAGTAGTATGTCGGACTATGGCTACACCTTC.